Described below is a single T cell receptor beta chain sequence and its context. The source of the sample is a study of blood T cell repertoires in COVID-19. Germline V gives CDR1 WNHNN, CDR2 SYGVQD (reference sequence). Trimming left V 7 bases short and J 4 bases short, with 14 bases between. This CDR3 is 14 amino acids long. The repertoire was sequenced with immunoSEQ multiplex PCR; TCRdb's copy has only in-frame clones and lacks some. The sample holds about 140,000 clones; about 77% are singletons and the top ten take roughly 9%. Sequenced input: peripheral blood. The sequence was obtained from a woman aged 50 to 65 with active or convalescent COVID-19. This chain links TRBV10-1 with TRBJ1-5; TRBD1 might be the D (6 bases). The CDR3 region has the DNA TGCGCCAGCACTGGTACGAGGGGGAATCAGCCCCAGCATTTT. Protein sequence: CASTGTRGNQPQHF.